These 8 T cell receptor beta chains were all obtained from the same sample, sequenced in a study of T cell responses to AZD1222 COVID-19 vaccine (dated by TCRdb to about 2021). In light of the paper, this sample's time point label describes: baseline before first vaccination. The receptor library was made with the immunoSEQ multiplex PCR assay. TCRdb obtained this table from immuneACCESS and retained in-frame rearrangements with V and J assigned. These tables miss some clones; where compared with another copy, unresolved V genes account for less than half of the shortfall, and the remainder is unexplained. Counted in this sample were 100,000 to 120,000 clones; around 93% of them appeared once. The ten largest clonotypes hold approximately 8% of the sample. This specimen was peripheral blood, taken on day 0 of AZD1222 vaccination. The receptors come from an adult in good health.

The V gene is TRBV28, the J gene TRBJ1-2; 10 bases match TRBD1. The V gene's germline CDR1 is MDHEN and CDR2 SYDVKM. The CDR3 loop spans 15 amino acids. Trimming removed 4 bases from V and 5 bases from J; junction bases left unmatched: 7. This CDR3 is CASSSYRDRGYGYTF. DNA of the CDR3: TGTGCCAGCAGTTCTTACCGGGACAGGGGTTATGGCTACACCTTC.

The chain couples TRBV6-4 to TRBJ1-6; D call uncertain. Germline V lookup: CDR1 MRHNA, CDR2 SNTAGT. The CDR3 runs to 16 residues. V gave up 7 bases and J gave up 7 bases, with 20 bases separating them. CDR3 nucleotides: TGTGCCAGCATCGACCACGGACCACTGAGCAATTCACCCCTCCACTTT. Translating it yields CASIDHGPLSNSPLHF.

CDR3 DNA sequence: TGTGCCAGCAGTCAGGGACAGTCCTATCCAAGCAATCAGCCCCAGCATTTT. Translation gives CASSQGQSYPSNQPQHF. This sequence joins TRBV28 and TRBJ1-5; 7 nucleotides match TRBD1. CDR1 is MDHEN, CDR2 SYDVKM, per germline. This CDR3 is 17 amino acids long. V was clipped by 5 bases and J by 1 base; unmatched bases: 11. Full variable domain (missing parts from reference TRBV28 and TRBJ1-5): DVKVTQSSRYLVKRTGEKVFLECVQDMDHENMFWYRQDPGLGLRLIYFSYDVKMKEKGDIPEGYSVSREKKERFSLILESASTNQTSMYLCASSQGQSYPSNQPQHFGDGTRLSIL.

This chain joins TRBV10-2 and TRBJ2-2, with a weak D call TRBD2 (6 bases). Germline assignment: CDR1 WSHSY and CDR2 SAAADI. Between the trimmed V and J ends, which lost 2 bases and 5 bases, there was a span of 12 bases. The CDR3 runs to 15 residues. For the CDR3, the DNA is TGCGCCAGCAGTGAGCCAGGGACTCGGACCGGGGAGCTGTTTTTT. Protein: CASSEPGTRTGELFF.

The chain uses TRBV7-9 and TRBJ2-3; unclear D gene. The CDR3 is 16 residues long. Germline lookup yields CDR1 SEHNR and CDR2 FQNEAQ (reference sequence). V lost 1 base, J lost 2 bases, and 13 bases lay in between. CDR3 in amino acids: CASSLGGSGATDTQYF. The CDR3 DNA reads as TGTGCCAGCAGCTTAGGTGGGTCTGGAGCCACAGATACGCAGTATTTT.

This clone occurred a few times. The CDR3 sequence: CASSLRGGRETQYF. The CDR3 DNA is TGCGCCAGCAGCTTGCGGGGGGGCCGGGAGACCCAGTACTTC. V is TRBV5-1 and J is TRBJ2-5; 8 bases are shared with TRBD2. The CDR3 covers 14 residues. Germline CDR1 and CDR2: SGHRS and YFSETQ. The J segment lost 5 bases and the V segment lost 1 base, leaving 4 bases of the junction unmatched.

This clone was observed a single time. CDR3 in amino acids: CASSLGRTDTGELFF. The CDR3 DNA reads as TGTGCCAGCAGCTTAGGGCGGACTGACACCGGGGAGCTGTTTTTT. The V and J genes are TRBV7-9 and TRBJ2-2, with D possibly matching TRBD2 (5 bases). V dropped 1 base and J dropped 3 bases, with 9 bases sitting between them. CDR1 is SEHNR, CDR2 FQNEAQ, per germline (reference sequence). This CDR3 region has 15 residues.

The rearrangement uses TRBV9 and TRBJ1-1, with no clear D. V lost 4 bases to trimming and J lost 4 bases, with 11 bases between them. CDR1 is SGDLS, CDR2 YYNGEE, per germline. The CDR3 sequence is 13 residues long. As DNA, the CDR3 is TGTGCCAGCAGCCAAGGGTTTAGCACTGAAGCTTTCTTT. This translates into CASSQGFSTEAFF.